Shown below are 7 T cell receptor beta chains from a single sample sequenced in a study of blood T cell repertoires in COVID-19. Only in-frame clones appear in the TCRdb table, and some are missing; sequencing was by immunoSEQ multiplex PCR. The sample carries about 76,000 clones, about 85% recorded once. Sequencing used peripheral blood. The source of these receptors is a man between 60 and 75 years old with COVID-19, enrolled during active disease.

The V and J genes are TRBV11-2 and TRBJ1-3; no reliable D call. Trimming left V 0 bases short and J 0 bases short, with 12 bases between. CDR3 length: 17 amino acids. CDR1 and CDR2 from the germline V gene are SGHAT and FQNNGV. The DNA for the CDR3 is TGTGCCAGCAGCTTAGAGGCAGTCTTATCCTCTGGAAACACCATATATTTT. It codes for CASSLEAVLSSGNTIYF.

The rearrangement uses TRBV30 and TRBJ2-3; 12 bases are a match to TRBD1. The J segment lost 6 bases and the V segment lost 0 bases, leaving 10 bases of the junction unmatched. Germline lookup yields CDR1 GTSNPN and CDR2 SVGIG (reference sequence). The CDR3 sequence is 17 residues long. CDR3 DNA: TGTGCCTGGAGTGTACGGGGGGACAGGGGGCTGGTCGATACGCAGTATTTT. As protein: CAWSVRGDRGLVDTQYF.

This chain joins TRBV6-5 and TRBJ2-7; 14 bases align to TRBD2. Germline loops: CDR1 MNHEY, CDR2 SVGAGI. The trim removed 5 bases at V and 3 bases at J, leaving 3 bases unmatched. CDR3 length: 15 residues. CDR3 DNA: TGTGCCAGCAGTAGACTAGCGGGAGGGGGCTACGAGCAGTACTTC. Translated: CASSRLAGGGYEQYF.

The J gene is TRBJ1-3, the V gene TRBV5-1; 7 bases match TRBD1. Germline CDR1 and CDR2: SGHRS and YFSETQ. The CDR3 totals 15 residues. The V segment lost 5 bases and the J segment 0 bases; nucleotides outside the gene matches: 5. The CDR3 nucleotides read TGCGCCAGCAGTCAGGGACAGACCTCTGGAAACACCATATATTTT. It encodes CASSQGQTSGNTIYF.

The chain recombines TRBV10-1 with TRBJ1-6, with TRBD1 matching over 9 bases. The CDR3 spans 14 residues. Looked up from germline, CDR1 is WNHNN and CDR2 is SYGVQD (reference sequence). The trim removed 4 bases at V and 6 bases at J, leaving 1 base unmatched. The CDR3 DNA is TGCGCCAGCAGTGCGGGACAGGGTAATTCACCCCTCCACTTT. Residues: CASSAGQGNSPLHF.

This sequence joins TRBV5-1 and TRBJ2-3, with 12 bases fitting TRBD2. V shed 4 bases, J shed 6 bases, and the junction held 9 bases outside the gene matches. CDR1 and CDR2 from the germline V gene are SGHRS and YFSETQ. The CDR3 has 16 residues. CDR3 nucleotides: TGCGCCAGCAGCGTACCGGGACTAGCGGGTTCGGATACGCAGTATTTT. As protein: CASSVPGLAGSDTQYF.

This chain links TRBV9 with TRBJ2-1; D might be TRBD2 (7 bases). The germline V gene has CDR1 SGDLS and CDR2 YYNGEE. The V end was cut by 2 bases, the J end by 4 bases, with 19 bases between. The CDR3 spans 17 residues. CDR3 loop: CASSVTLEGGGYNEQFF. The CDR3 coding sequence is TGTGCCAGCAGCGTTACCCTCGAGGGGGGGGGATACAATGAGCAGTTCTTC.